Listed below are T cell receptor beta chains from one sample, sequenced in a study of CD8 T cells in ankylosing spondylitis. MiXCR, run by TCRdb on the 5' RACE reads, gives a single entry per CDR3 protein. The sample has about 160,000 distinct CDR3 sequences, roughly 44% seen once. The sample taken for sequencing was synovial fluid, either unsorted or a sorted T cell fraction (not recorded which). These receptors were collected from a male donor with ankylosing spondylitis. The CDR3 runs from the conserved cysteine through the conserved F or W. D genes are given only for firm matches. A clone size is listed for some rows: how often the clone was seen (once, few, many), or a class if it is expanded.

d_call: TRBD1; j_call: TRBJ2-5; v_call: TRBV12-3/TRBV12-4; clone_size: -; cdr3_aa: CASSSLPEPDREFQETQYF; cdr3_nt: TGTGCCAGCAGTTCCCTCCCCGAGCCAGACAGGGAGTTTCAAGAGACCCAGTACTTC
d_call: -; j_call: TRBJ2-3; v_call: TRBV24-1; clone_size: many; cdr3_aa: CATSVVGADTQYF; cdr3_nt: TGTGCCACCAGTGTGGTAGGGGCAGATACGCAGTATTTT
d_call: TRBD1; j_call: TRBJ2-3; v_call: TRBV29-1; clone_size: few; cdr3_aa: CSVDPGTASTDTQYF; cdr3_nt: TGCAGCGTTGATCCTGGGACAGCAAGCACAGATACGCAGTATTTT
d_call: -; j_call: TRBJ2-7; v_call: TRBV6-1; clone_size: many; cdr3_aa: CASSEAQGTSYEQYF; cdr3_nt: TGTGCCAGCAGTGAAGCGCAGGGGACATCCTACGAGCAGTACTTC
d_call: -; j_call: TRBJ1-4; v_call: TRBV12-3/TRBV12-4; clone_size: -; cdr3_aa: CASSFVNQIHEKLFF; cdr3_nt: TGTGCCAGCAGTTTCGTAAATCAGATCCATGAAAAACTGTTTTTT
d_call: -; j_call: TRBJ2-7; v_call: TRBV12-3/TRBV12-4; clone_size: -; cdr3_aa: CASSFRQVEQYF; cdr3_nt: TGTGCCAGCAGTTTTAGACAGGTCGAGCAGTACTTC
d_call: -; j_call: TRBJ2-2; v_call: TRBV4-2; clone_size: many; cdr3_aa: CASSPSTGFTGELFF; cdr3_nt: TGTGCCAGCAGCCCATCCACAGGGTTCACCGGGGAGCTGTTTTTT
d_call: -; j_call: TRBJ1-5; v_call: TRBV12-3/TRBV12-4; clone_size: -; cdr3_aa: CASTPSGGFENQPQHF; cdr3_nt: TGTGCCAGCACCCCCTCGGGGGGCTTTGAGAATCAGCCCCAGCATTTT
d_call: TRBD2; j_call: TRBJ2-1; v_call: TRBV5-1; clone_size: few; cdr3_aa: CASSLGGGLSSYNEQFF; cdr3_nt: TGCGCCAGCAGCTTGGGCGGGGGGCTGAGCTCCTACAATGAGCAGTTCTTC
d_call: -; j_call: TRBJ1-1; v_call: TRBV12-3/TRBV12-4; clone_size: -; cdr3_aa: CASTFGPRTEAFF; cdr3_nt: TGTGCCAGCACCTTCGGACCGAGGACTGAAGCTTTCTTT
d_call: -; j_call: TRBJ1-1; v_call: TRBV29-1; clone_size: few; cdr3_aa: CSVEGQRGDTEAFF; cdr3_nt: TGCAGCGTTGAGGGCCAGCGTGGGGACACTGAAGCTTTCTTT
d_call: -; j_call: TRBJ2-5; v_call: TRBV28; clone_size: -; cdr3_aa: CASSLYPGLQETQYF; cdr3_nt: TGTGCCAGCAGTTTATACCCAGGTCTCCAAGAGACCCAGTACTTC
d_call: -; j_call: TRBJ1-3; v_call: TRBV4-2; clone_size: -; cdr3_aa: CASSQGFMRGDRARPTGNTIYF; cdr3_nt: TGTGCCAGCAGCCAAGGGTTTATGAGGGGAGACCGCGCCCGACCCACTGGAAACACCATATATTTT
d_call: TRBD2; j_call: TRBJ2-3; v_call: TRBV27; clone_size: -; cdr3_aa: CASSGGGGQRGGHTDTQYF; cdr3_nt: TGTGCCAGCAGTGGTGGGGGAGGGCAGCGGGGGGGCCACACAGATACGCAGTATTTT
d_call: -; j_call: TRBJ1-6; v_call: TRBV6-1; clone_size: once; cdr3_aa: CATWTPPGPLHF; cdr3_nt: TGTGCCACCTGGACCCCACCGGGGCCCCTCCACTTT
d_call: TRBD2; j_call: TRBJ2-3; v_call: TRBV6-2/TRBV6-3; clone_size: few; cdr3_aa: CASSTGLADTDTQYF; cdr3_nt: TGTGCCAGCAGTACGGGACTAGCGGATACAGATACGCAGTATTTT
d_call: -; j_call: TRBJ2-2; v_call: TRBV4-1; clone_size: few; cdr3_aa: CASSQERAGISLNRFTGELFF; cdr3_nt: TGCGCCAGCAGCCAAGAACGGGCGGGAATCTCCCTCAATCGGTTCACCGGGGAGCTGTTTTTT
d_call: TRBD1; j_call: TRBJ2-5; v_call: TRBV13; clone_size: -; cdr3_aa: CASSLRQGLPYQETQYF; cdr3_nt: TGTGCCAGCAGCTTACGACAGGGATTGCCGTACCAAGAGACCCAGTACTTC
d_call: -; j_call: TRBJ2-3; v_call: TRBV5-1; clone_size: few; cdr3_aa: CASSLGIGGPGDTQYF; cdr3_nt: TGCGCCAGCAGCTTGGGAATCGGGGGACCAGGAGATACGCAGTATTTT
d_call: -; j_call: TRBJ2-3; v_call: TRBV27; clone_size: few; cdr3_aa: CASSLLPPWGTDTQYF; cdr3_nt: TGTGCCAGCAGTTTACTCCCACCCTGGGGCACAGATACGCAGTATTTT
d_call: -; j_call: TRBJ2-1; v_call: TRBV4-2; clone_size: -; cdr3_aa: CASSQEGSYSYNEQFF; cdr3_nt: TGTGCCAGCAGCCAAGAGGGCTCGTACTCCTACAATGAGCAGTTCTTC
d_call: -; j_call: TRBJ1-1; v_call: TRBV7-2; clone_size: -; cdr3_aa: CASSLEGPNTEAFF; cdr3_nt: TGTGCCAGCAGCTTAGAAGGCCCGAACACTGAAGCTTTCTTT
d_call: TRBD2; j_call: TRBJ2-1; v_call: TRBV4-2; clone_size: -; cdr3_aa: CASSQDRPLADLNEQFF; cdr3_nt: TGTGCCAGCAGCCAAGACCGGCCACTAGCGGACCTCAATGAGCAGTTCTTC
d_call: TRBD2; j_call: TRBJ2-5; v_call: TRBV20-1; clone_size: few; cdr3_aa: CSATGTSGGNQETQYF; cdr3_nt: TGCAGTGCTACCGGGACTAGCGGGGGAAACCAAGAGACCCAGTACTTC
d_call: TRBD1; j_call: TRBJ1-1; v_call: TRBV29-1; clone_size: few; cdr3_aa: CSVEGQANTEAFF; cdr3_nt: TGCAGCGTTGAGGGACAGGCCAACACTGAAGCTTTCTTT
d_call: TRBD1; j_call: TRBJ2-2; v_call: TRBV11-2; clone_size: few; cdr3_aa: CASTPMGTGDTGELFF; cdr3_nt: TGTGCCAGCACCCCCATGGGGACAGGGGATACCGGGGAGCTGTTTTTT
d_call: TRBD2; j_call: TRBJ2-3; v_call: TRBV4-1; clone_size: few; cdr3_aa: CASSQERLAEFTDTQYF; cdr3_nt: TGCGCCAGCAGCCAAGAGAGGCTAGCGGAGTTCACAGATACGCAGTATTTT
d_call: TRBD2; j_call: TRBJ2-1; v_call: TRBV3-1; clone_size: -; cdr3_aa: CASSQDRLSGSFYNEQFF; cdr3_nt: TGTGCCAGCAGCCAAGATCGCCTTAGCGGGAGTTTCTACAATGAGCAGTTCTTC
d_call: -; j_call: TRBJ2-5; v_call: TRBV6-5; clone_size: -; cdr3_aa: CASSYSGSSGGIRGETQYF; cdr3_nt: TGTGCCAGCAGTTACTCAGGTTCCTCTGGGGGGATACGGGGGGAGACCCAGTACTTC
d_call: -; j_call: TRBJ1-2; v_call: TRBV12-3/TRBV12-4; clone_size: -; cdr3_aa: CASSLWVARGYGYTF; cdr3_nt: TGTGCCAGCAGTTTATGGGTAGCCCGCGGGTATGGCTACACCTTC
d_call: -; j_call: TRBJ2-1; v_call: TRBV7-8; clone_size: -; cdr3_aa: CASSFVGVNEQFF; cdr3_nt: TGTGCCAGCAGCTTCGTCGGGGTAAATGAGCAGTTCTTC
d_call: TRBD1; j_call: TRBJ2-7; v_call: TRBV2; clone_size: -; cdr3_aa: CASSETGAVSYEQYF; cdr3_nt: TGTGCCAGCAGTGAAACAGGGGCGGTCTCCTACGAGCAGTACTTC
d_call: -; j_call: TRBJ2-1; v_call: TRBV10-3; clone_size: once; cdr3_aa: CAISSHRDTDNEQFF; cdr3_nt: TGTGCCATCAGTTCCCACCGGGACACCGACAATGAGCAGTTCTTC
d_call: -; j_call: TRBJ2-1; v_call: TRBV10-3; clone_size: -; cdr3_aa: CAISESLAWHEQFF; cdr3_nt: TGTGCCATCAGTGAGTCGCTAGCATGGCATGAGCAGTTCTTC
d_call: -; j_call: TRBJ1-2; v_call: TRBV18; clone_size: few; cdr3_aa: CASSPVLPVYGYTF; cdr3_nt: TGTGCCAGCTCACCAGTTCTCCCCGTATATGGCTACACCTTC
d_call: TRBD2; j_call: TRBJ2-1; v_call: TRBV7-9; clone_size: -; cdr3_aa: CASSLTSGGIWDEQFF; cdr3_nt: TGTGCCAGCAGCTTGACTAGCGGTGGGATTTGGGATGAGCAGTTCTTC
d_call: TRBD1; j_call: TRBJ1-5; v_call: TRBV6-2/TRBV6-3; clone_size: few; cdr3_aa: CASSPTGEAQPQHF; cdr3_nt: TGTGCCAGCAGTCCTACAGGGGAGGCGCAGCCCCAGCATTTT
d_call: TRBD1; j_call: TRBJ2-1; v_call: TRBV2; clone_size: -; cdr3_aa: CSTPGTGPYNEQFF; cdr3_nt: TGTTCCACCCCAGGGACAGGGCCCTACAATGAGCAGTTCTTC
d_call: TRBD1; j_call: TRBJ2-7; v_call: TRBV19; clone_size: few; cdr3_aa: CASSPGTAGYEQYF; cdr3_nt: TGTGCCAGTAGTCCAGGGACAGCCGGCTACGAGCAGTACTTC
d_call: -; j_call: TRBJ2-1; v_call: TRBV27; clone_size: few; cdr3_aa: CASSYSGPVYNEQFF; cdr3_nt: TGTGCCAGCAGTTACTCTGGGCCCGTCTACAATGAGCAGTTCTTC
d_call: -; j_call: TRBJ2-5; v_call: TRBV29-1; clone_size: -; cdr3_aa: CSVDSSEETQYF; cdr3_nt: TGCAGCGTTGACTCATCGGAGGAGACCCAGTACTTC
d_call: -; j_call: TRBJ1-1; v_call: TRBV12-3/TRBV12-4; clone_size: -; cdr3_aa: CASAREGGNTEAFF; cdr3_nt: TGTGCCAGCGCCCGGGAAGGGGGGAACACTGAAGCTTTCTTT
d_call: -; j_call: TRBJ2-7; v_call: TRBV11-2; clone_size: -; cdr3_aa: CASRRQPRYEQYF; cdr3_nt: TGTGCCAGCCGCCGACAACCCCGCTACGAGCAGTACTTC
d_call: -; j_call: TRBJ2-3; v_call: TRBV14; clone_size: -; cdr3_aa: CASSHPTESPQYF; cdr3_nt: TGTGCCAGCAGCCACCCCACGGAAAGTCCTCAGTATTTT
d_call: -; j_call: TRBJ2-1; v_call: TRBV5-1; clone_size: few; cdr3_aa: CASSSLPGTLPPSYNEQFF; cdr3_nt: TGCGCCAGCAGCTCTTTACCCGGGACCTTGCCACCCTCCTACAATGAGCAGTTCTTC
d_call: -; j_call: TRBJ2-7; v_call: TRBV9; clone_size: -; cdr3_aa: CASSPRDSPYEQYF; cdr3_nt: TGTGCCAGCAGCCCGCGGGACAGCCCCTACGAGCAGTACTTC
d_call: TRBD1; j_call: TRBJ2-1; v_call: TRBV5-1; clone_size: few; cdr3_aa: CASSFHRGLVGNEQFF; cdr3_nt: TGCGCCAGCAGCTTTCACAGGGGGCTCGTGGGCAATGAGCAGTTCTTC
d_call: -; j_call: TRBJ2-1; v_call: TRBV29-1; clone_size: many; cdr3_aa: CSVLLHNEQFF; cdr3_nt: TGCAGCGTTCTTTTACACAATGAGCAGTTCTTC
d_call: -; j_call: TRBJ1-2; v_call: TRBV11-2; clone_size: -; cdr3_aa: CASSFSSYGYTF; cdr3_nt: TGTGCCAGCAGCTTCTCCTCTTATGGCTACACCTTC
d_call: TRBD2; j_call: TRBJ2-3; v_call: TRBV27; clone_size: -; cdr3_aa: CASSQGLAGVADTQYF; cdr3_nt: TGTGCCAGCAGTCAAGGACTAGCGGGAGTGGCAGATACGCAGTATTTT
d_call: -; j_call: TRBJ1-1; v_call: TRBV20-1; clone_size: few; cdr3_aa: CSARDRYTEAFF; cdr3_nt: TGCAGTGCTAGAGATCGATACACTGAAGCTTTCTTT
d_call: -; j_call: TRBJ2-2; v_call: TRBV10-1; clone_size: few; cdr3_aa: CASTHRGTQNTGELFF; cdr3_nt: TGCGCCAGCACCCATAGGGGGACACAGAACACCGGGGAGCTGTTTTTT
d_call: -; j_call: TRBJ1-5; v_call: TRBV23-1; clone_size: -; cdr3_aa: CASSLIQGWKPQHF; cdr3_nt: TGCGCCAGCAGTCTCATACAGGGATGGAAGCCCCAGCATTTT
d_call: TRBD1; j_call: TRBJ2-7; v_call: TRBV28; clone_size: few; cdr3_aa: CASRGDSYEQYF; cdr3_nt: TGTGCCAGCAGGGGGGACAGCTACGAGCAGTACTTC
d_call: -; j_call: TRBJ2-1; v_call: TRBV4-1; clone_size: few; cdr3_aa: CASSQEAGEESYNEQFF; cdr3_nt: TGCGCCAGCAGCCAAGAGGCAGGGGAGGAATCCTACAATGAGCAGTTCTTC